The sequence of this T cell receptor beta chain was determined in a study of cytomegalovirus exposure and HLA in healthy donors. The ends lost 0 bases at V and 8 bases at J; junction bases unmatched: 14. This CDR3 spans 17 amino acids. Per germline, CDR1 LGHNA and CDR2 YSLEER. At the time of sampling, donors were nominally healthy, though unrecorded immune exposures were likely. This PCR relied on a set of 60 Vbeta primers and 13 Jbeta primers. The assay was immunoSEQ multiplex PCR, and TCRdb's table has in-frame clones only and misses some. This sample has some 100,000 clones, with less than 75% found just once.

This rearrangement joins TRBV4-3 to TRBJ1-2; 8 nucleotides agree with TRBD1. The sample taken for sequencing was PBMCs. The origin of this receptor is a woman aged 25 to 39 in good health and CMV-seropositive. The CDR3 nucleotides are TGCGCCAGCAGCCAAGAAACTTACCCCGGGACAGGCGACGGCTACACCTTC. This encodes CASSQETYPGTGDGYTF.